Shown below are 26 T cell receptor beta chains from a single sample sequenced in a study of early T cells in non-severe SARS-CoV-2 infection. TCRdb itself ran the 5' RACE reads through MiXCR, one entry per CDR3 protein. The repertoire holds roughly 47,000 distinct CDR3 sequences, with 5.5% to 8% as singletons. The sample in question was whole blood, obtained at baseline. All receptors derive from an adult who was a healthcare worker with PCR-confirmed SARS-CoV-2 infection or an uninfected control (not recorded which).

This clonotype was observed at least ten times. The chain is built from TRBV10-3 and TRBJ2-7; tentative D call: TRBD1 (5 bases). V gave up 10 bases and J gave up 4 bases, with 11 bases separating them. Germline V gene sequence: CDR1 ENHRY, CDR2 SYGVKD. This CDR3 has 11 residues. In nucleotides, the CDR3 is TGTGCCACTGGGTCAGGGTACGAGCAGTACTTC. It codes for CATGSGYEQYF.

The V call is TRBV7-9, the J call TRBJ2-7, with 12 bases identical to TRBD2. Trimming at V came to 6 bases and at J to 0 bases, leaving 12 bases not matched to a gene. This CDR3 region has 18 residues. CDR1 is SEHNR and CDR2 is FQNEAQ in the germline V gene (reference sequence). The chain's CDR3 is CASSSGLAGPVFSYEQYF. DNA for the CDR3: TGTGCCAGCAGTTCGGGACTAGCGGGTCCTGTGTTCTCCTACGAGCAGTACTTC. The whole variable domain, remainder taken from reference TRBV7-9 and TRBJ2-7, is DTGVSQNPRHKITKRGQNVTFRCDPISEHNRLYWYRQTLGQGPEFLTYFQNEAQLEKSRLLSDRFSAERPKGSFSTLEIQRTEQGDSAMYLCASSSGLAGPVFSYEQYFGPGTRLTVT.

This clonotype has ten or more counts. The CDR3 loop reads CASRQLGFDEQFF. The CDR3 bases are TGCGCCAGCAGGCAGTTGGGGTTCGATGAGCAGTTCTTC. V gene TRBV5-1 combines with J gene TRBJ2-1; D is unresolved. The CDR3 covers 13 residues. Germline lookup yields CDR1 SGHRS and CDR2 YFSETQ. The V end lost 5 bases, the J end lost 8 bases, and 14 bases lay between the germline ends.

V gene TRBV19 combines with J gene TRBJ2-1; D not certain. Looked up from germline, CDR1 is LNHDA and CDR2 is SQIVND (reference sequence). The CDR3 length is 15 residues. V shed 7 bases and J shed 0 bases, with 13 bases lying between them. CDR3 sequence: CASNPIPSSYNEQFF. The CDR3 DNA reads TGTGCCAGTAACCCTATCCCGAGCTCCTACAATGAGCAGTTCTTC.

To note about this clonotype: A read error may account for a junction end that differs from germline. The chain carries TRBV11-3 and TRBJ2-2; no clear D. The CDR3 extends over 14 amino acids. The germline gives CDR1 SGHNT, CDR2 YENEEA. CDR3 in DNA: TGTGCCGGCAGCGCCAGTCGTACATTCGGGGAGCTGTTTTTT. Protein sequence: CAGSASRTFGELFF.

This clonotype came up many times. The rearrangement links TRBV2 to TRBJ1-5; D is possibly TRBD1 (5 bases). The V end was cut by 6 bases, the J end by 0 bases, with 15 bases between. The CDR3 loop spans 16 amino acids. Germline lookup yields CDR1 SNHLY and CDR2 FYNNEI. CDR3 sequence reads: CASRETADNSNQPQHF. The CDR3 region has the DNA TGTGCCAGCAGGGAGACAGCCGACAATAGCAATCAGCCCCAGCATTTT.

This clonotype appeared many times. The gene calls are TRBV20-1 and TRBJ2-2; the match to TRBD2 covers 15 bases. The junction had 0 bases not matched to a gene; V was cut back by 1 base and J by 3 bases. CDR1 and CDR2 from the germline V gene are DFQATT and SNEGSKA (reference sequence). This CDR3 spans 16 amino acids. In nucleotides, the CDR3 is TGCAGTGCTAGAGGGACTAGCGGGGGGGACACCGGGGAGCTGTTTTTT. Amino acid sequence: CSARGTSGGDTGELFF.

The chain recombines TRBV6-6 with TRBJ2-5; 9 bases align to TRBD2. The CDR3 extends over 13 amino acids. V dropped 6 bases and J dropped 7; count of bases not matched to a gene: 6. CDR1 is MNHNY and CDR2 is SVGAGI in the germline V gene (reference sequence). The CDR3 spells CASRGGGVSTQYF. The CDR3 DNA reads TGTGCCAGCAGGGGCGGGGGGGTATCGACCCAGTACTTC.

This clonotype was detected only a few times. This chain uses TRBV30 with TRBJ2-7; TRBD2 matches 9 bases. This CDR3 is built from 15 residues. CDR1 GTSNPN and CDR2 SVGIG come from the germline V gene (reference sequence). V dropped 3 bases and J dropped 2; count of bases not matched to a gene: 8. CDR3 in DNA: TGTGCCTGGAGGCCCCAGCGGGGGGCTCCCTACGAGCAGTACTTC. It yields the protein CAWRPQRGAPYEQYF.

The CDR3 bases are TGTGCCAGCAGGTTGCCGGGACAGGGGGCCCACGAGCAGTACTTC. Amino acid sequence: CASRLPGQGAHEQYF. The chain joins TRBV12-3 or TRBV12-4 to TRBJ2-7; TRBD1 agrees at 12 bases. There are 15 residues in the CDR3. V shed 6 bases and J 5 bases; nucleotides not matched to a gene: 8.

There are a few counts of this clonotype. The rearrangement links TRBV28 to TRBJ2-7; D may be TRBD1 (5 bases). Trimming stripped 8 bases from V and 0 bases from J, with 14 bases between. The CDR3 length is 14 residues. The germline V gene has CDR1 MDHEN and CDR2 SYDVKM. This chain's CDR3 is CASRRTQRSYEQYF. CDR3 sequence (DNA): TGTGCCAGCCGCCGGACACAACGCTCCTACGAGCAGTACTTC.

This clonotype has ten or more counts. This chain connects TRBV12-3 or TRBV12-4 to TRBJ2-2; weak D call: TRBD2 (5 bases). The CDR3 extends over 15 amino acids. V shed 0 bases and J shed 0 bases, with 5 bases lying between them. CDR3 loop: CASSLARANTGELFF. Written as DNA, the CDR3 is TGTGCCAGCAGTTTAGCGCGGGCGAACACCGGGGAGCTGTTTTTT.

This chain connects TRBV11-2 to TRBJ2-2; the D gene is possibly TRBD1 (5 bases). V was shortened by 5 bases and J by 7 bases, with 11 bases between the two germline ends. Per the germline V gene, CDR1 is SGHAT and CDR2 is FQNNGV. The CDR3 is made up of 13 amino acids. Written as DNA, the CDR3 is TGTGCCAGCAGCAAAGGGGTGATCGGGGAGCTGTTTTTT. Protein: CASSKGVIGELFF.

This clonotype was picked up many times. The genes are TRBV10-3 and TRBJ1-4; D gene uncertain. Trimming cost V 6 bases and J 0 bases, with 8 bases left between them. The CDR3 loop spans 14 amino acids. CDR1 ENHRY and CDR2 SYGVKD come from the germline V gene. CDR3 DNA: TGTGCCATCAGCGCAGGCGCAACTAATGAAAAACTGTTTTTT. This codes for CAISAGATNEKLFF.

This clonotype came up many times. CDR3 sequence: CASSGASGDNNEQFF. The CDR3 DNA reads as TGTGCCAGCAGTGGAGCTAGCGGCGACAACAATGAGCAGTTCTTC. The chain has TRBV6-4 and TRBJ2-1; 7 nucleotides agree with TRBD2. CDR1 MRHNA and CDR2 SNTAGT come from the germline V gene. V lost 4 bases, J lost 5 bases, and 8 bases stayed unmatched. This CDR3 has 15 residues.

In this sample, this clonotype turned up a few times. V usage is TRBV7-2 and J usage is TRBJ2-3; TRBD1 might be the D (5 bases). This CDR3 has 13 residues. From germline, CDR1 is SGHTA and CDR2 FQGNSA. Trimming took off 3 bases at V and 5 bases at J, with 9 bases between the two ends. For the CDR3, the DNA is TGTGCCAGCAGCTTGCAGGGCAGAGATACGCAGTATTTT. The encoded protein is CASSLQGRDTQYF.

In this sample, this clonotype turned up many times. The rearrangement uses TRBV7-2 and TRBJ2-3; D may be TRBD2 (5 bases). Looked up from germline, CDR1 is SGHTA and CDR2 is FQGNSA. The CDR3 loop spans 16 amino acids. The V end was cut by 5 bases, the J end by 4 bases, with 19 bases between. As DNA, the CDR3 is TGTGCCAGCAGCCTGGTTTTGGGAGTTGACGCAGATACGCAGTATTTT. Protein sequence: CASSLVLGVDADTQYF.

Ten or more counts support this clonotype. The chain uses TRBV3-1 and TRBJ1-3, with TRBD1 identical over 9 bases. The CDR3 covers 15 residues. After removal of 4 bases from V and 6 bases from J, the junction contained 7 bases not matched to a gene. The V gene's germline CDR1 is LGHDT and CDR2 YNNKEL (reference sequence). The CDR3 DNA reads TGTGCCAGCAGCCCCCGGACAGGGGTGGCAAACACCATATATTTT. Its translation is CASSPRTGVANTIYF.

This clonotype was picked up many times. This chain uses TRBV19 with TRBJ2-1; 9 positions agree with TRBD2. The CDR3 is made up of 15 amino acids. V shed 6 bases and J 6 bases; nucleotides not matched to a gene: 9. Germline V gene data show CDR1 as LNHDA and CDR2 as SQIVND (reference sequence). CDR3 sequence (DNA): TGTGCCAGTAGCCCGGCTAGCGGGGCCGGCAATGAGCAGTTCTTC. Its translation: CASSPASGAGNEQFF.

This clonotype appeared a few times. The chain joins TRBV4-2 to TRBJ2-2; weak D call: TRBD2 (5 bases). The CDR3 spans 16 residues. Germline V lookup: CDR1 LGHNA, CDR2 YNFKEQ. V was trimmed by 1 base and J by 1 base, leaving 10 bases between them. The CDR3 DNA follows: TGTGCCAGCAGCCAAGTCCTAGCAGGGAACACCGGGGAGCTGTTTTTT. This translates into CASSQVLAGNTGELFF.

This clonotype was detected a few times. The CDR3 DNA sequence: TGTGCCAGCAGTACCGGGCCACCTAACGAGCAGTACTTC. This translates into CASSTGPPNEQYF. The rearrangement links TRBV27 to TRBJ2-7; D is unclear. The V gene lost 5 bases and the J gene lost 5 bases, with 13 bases spanning the gap. From germline, CDR1 is MNHEY and CDR2 SMNVEV (reference sequence). The CDR3 runs to 13 residues.

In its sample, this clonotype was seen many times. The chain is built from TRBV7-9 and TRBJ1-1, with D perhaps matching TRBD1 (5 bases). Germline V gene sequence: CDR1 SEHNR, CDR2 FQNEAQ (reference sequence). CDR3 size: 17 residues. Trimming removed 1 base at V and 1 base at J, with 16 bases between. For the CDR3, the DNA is TGTGCCAGCAGCTTAGAAAACCCGGGACGGAAGAACACTGAAGCTTTCTTT. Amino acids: CASSLENPGRKNTEAFF.

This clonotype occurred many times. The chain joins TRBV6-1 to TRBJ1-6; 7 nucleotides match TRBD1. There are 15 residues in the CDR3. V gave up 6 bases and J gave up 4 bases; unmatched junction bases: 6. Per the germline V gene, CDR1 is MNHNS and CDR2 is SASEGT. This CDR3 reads CASRDRDLYNSPLHF. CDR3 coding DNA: TGTGCCAGCAGAGACAGGGACCTGTATAATTCACCCCTCCACTTT.

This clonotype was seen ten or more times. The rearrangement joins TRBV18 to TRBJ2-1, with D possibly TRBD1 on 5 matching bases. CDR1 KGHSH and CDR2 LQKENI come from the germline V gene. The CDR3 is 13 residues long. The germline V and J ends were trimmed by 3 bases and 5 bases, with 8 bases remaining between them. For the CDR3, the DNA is TGTGCCAGCTCACCGGACACAAACAATGAGCAGTTCTTC. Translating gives CASSPDTNNEQFF.

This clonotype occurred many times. CDR3 sequence (DNA): TGTGCCAGCAGCTCGCGGACAGGGACTCAGCCCCAGCATTTT. Encoded protein: CASSSRTGTQPQHF. The chain links TRBV5-5 to TRBJ1-5; 8 bases map to TRBD1. The germline V gene encodes CDR1 SGHKS and CDR2 YYEKEE (reference sequence). CDR3 length: 14 amino acids. J lost 6 bases, V lost 3 bases, and 5 bases had no gene match. The entire variable domain, with the rest obtained from reference TRBV5-5 and TRBJ1-5, is as follows: DAGVTQSPTHLIKTRGQQVTLRCSPISGHKSVSWYQQVLGQGPQFIFQYYEKEERGRGNFPDRFSARQFPNYSSELNVNALLLGDSALYLCASSSRTGTQPQHFGDGTRLSIL.

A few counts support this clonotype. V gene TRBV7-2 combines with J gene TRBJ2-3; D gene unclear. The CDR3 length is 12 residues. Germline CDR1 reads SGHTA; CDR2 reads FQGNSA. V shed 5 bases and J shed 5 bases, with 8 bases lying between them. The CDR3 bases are TGTGCCAGCAGCCAACAAAGAGATACGCAGTATTTT. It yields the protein CASSQQRDTQYF.